This TCR beta chain was captured by sequencing in a study of CD8 T cells in ankylosing spondylitis. This clonotype has a handful of counts. Its antigen is not identified. Germline V gene sequence: CDR1 SGHVS, CDR2 FNYEAQ. V lost 1 base to trimming and J lost 6 bases; unmatched junction nucleotides: 9. The CDR3 is made up of 17 amino acids. In TCRdb, the 5' RACE reads were re-called with MiXCR into one record per CDR3 protein. This sample has 700,000 to 1,000,000 distinct CDR3 sequences, with about 10% found just once. Study-wide results and caveats: Seemingly characteristic of ankylosing spondylitis blood was a TCR beta motif consisting of roughly 8 highly homologous variants.

This receptor was obtained from a male donor with ankylosing spondylitis. The chain couples TRBV7-6 to TRBJ2-1; 10 positions agree with TRBD1. Sequencing was performed on blood, either unsorted or a sorted T cell fraction (not recorded which). The CDR3 DNA follows: TGTGCCAGCAGCTTAGGCCCTGCGGGACAGGGGATCAATGAGCAGTTCTTC. Translation gives CASSLGPAGQGINEQFF.